Sequencing of this T cell receptor (beta chain) was carried out in a study of blood T cell repertoires in COVID-19. Study at large: Acute and convalescent COVID-19 samples came from the United States, Italy and Spain.

The CDR3 loop spans 16 amino acids. Per the germline V gene, CDR1 is LGHDT and CDR2 is YNNKEL (reference sequence). Unmatched junction bases numbered 9, after V lost 1 base and J lost 9 bases. Authors' processing steps: The authors estimated nucleated cell counts from reference gene primer amplification. TCRdb's table, derived via immunoSEQ multiplex PCR, lists solely in-frame clones and lacks some. The DNA gave D and trimming, while V, J and clone size come from that table. Among 250,000 to 350,000 clones listed, around 90% were seen once. The chain carries TRBV3-1 (or the pseudogene TRBV3-2) and TRBJ2-1, with 10 bases lining up with TRBD2. The receptor was isolated from a middle-aged woman who had recovered from COVID-19. The specimen sequenced was peripheral blood. The CDR3 DNA reads as TGTGCCAGCAGCCAAGGGGCTAGCGGGAGCCCCAGTGAGCAGTTCTTC. Translating it yields CASSQGASGSPSEQFF.